The TCR beta chain described here comes from a study of blood T cell repertoires in COVID-19. Looking at the study overall: Specimens from acute and convalescent COVID-19 originated in the United States, Italy and Spain. The cDNA or gDNA used as material had been derived from T cells, B-cell-depleted T cells, or PBMCs.

Original processing methods: Estimates of nucleated cell counts were drawn from the amplification of reference gene primers. Measured with immunoSEQ multiplex PCR; TCRdb has only the in-frame clones, and not every one. Clone size and V and J calls were adopted from that table, with D and trimming inferred from the DNA. The profile shows 90,000 to 100,000 clones, roughly 72% of them singletons. This CDR3 region has 11 residues. Germline CDR1 and CDR2: LGHNT and FRNRAP. V lost 6 bases and J lost 0, with 2 bases in between. This TCR was recovered from a woman aged 55-69 years in a cohort sampled during active or convalescent COVID-19. The material sequenced was peripheral blood. The J gene is TRBJ1-1, the V gene TRBV12-5; D unresolved. The CDR3 region has the DNA TGTGCTAGTGGCGTGAACACTGAAGCTTTCTTT. Translated, it gives CASGVNTEAFF.